These 32 T cell receptor beta chains originate from one sample sequenced in a study of blood T cell repertoires in COVID-19. Measured with immunoSEQ multiplex PCR; TCRdb has only the in-frame clones, and not every one. Counted here are fewer than 35,000 clones, approximately 89% occurring once; the ten biggest clones make up approximately 3.7%. The specimen was peripheral blood. These receptors were taken from a man between 60 and 70 years old with acute or convalescent COVID-19.

This clone appeared a single time. This chain uses TRBV5-1 with TRBJ2-3; D ambiguous. This CDR3 is built from 15 residues. V was pared by 4 bases and J by 0 bases, with 12 bases between. Germline CDR1 is SGHRS and CDR2 is YFSETQ. The CDR3 loop reads CASSKYYTSTDTQYF. In DNA form, the CDR3 reads TGCGCCAGCAGCAAGTACTATACTAGCACAGATACGCAGTATTTT.

The chain couples TRBV5-1 to TRBJ2-1; perhaps TRBD1 as D (6 bases). Trimming shortened V by 0 bases and J by 3 bases, and 10 bases separated the two germline ends. This CDR3 region has 15 residues. Germline V gives CDR1 SGHRS, CDR2 YFSETQ. The CDR3 spells CASSLDPQGYNEQFF. CDR3 coding DNA: TGCGCCAGCAGCTTGGACCCACAGGGCTACAATGAGCAGTTCTTC.

The chain recombines TRBV30 with TRBJ1-1, with 7 nucleotides matching TRBD1. The germline gives CDR1 GTSNPN, CDR2 SVGIG (reference sequence). V lost 0 bases and J lost 7; bases outside the gene matches: 8. The CDR3 is 14 residues long. The CDR3 nucleotides are TGTGCCTGGAGTGTAGGGACAGATGGTTTTGAAGCTTTCTTT. Its translation: CAWSVGTDGFEAFF.

As concerns this clone: The germline gene is not matched at one end of the junction; a read error may be the cause. The chain recombines TRBV6-5 with TRBJ2-1; 8 nucleotides align to TRBD2. CDR1 is MNHEY, CDR2 SVGAGI, per germline. CDR3 size: 14 residues. CDR3 nucleotide sequence: TGTGCCAGCAGTAGCGGGAGAACCTACAATGTGCAGTTCTTC. This codes for CASSSGRTYNVQFF.

The chain employs TRBV11-2 and TRBJ1-2, with TRBD1 as a possible D gene (6 bases). CDR3 size: 13 residues. Between the trimmed V and J ends, which lost 5 bases and 7 bases, there was a span of 14 bases. CDR1 and CDR2 (germline): SGHAT, FQNNGV. The DNA for the CDR3 is TGTGCCAGCAGCGTTACAGGGAGCGTTGGCTACACCTTC. This sequence encodes CASSVTGSVGYTF. The full variable domain, completed using reference TRBV11-2 and TRBJ1-2, is EAGVAQSPRYKIIEKRQSVAFWCNPISGHATLYWYQQILGQGPKLLIQFQNNGVVDDSQLPKDRFSAERLKGVDSTLKIQPAKLEDSAVYLCASSVTGSVGYTFGSGTRLTVV.

The chain's CDR3 is CASSVGRTGGYEQYF. The CDR3 DNA reads as TGTGCCAGCAGCGTAGGAAGGACAGGGGGCTACGAGCAGTACTTC. The V and J genes are TRBV9 and TRBJ2-7; 10 bases fit TRBD1. V dropped 0 bases and J dropped 3; count of bases not matched to a gene: 3. The V gene's germline CDR1 is SGDLS and CDR2 YYNGEE. The CDR3 sequence is 15 residues long.

This chain joins TRBV5-1 and TRBJ2-1, with 7 bases aligning to TRBD2. Germline V gene sequence: CDR1 SGHRS, CDR2 YFSETQ. The CDR3 spans 14 residues. V lost 0 bases, J lost 9 bases, and 6 bases stayed unmatched. CDR3 nucleotide sequence: TGCGCCAGCAGCTTGGTTGGCGGGAGCAGTGAGCAGTTCTTC. Translation gives CASSLVGGSSEQFF.

This clone appeared once. The rearrangement links TRBV5-4 to TRBJ2-7; tentatively, D is TRBD1 (6 bases). CDR3 length equals 12 residues. Trimming removed 3 bases from V and 12 bases from J, with 16 bases in between. From germline, CDR1 is SGHNT and CDR2 YYREEE (reference sequence). The CDR3 nucleotides read TGTGCCAGCAGCTACGAACGAGGGACACCGTACGTC. Its protein is CASSYERGTPYV.

Written as DNA, the CDR3 is TGCGCCAGCAGCCAAATCGACAGGGACGCCACTGAAGCTTTCTTT. It is translated as CASSQIDRDATEAFF. The J gene is TRBJ1-1, the V gene TRBV4-3, with 7 nucleotides matching TRBD1. Germline V gene data show CDR1 as LGHNA and CDR2 as YSLEER. Unmatched junction bases numbered 7, after V lost 2 bases and J lost 4 bases. The CDR3 consists of 15 residues.

The chain has TRBV12-3 or TRBV12-4 and TRBJ1-1; D is possibly TRBD1 (5 bases). The CDR3 loop spans 13 amino acids. V lost 3 bases to trimming and J lost 5 bases, with 10 bases between them. CDR3 coding DNA: TGTGCCAGCAGTTTCGGAAGGGGAACTGAAGCTTTCTTT. Translation: CASSFGRGTEAFF.

V is TRBV29-1 and J is TRBJ2-3, with D perhaps TRBD2 (7 bases). The CDR3 contains 16 residues. The germline V gene has CDR1 SQVTM and CDR2 ANQGSEA. Trimming took off 8 bases at V and 11 bases at J, with 32 bases between the two ends. For the CDR3, the DNA is TGCAGCTTGATCCTCACCGCGGGGGCCCCGTTGGAGAGGCAGTATTTT. Protein: CSLILTAGAPLERQYF.

A single count supports this clone. CDR3 bases: TGTGCCAGCAGGACTACCGGGACAGGGGATCAGCCCCAGCATTTT. Translating it yields CASRTTGTGDQPQHF. The V gene is TRBV6-1, the J gene TRBJ1-5, with 10 bases matching TRBD1. The CDR3 runs to 15 residues. Germline lookup yields CDR1 MNHNS and CDR2 SASEGT. V was clipped by 6 bases and J by 5 bases; unmatched bases: 7.

V and J are TRBV11-2 and TRBJ2-7; D not certain. Trimming took 5 bases from V and 1 from J, leaving 12 bases between them. The CDR3 totals 14 residues. Germline loops: CDR1 SGHAT, CDR2 FQNNGV. CDR3 in amino acids: CASSPNSFSYEQYF. As DNA, the CDR3 is TGTGCCAGCAGCCCCAACTCGTTTTCCTACGAGCAGTACTTC. Based on the CDR3 plus reference TRBV11-2 and TRBJ2-7, the full variable domain is EAGVAQSPRYKIIEKRQSVAFWCNPISGHATLYWYQQILGQGPKLLIQFQNNGVVDDSQLPKDRFSAERLKGVDSTLKIQPAKLEDSAVYLCASSPNSFSYEQYFGPGTRLTVT.

The chain employs TRBV7-2 and TRBJ2-5; 13 nucleotides line up with TRBD2. V was pared by 5 bases and J by 4 bases, with 7 bases of the junction left unmatched. The CDR3 length is 16 residues. The V gene's germline CDR1 is SGHTA and CDR2 FQGNSA. CDR3 bases: TGTGCCAGCAGCCAAATCGGACTAGCGGGAGCAGAGACCCAGTACTTC. Translated, it gives CASSQIGLAGAETQYF.

The chain combines TRBV19 with TRBJ1-5, with 7 bases matching TRBD1. This CDR3 contains 14 residues. Germline V gene data show CDR1 as LNHDA and CDR2 as SQIVND (reference sequence). J was trimmed by 0 bases and V by 10 bases; bases with no gene match: 6. This CDR3 is CATTGQLSNQPQHF. The CDR3 DNA follows: TGTGCCACGACGGGACAGCTTAGCAATCAGCCCCAGCATTTT. The entire variable domain, with the rest obtained from reference TRBV19 and TRBJ1-5, is as follows: DGGITQSPKYLFRKEGQNVTLSCEQNLNHDAMYWYRQDPGQGLRLIYYSQIVNDFQKGDIAEGYSVSREKKESFPLTVTSAQKNPTAFYLCATTGQLSNQPQHFGDGTRLSIL.

The rearrangement links TRBV4-1 to TRBJ2-1, with 7 bases fitting TRBD2. The CDR3 loop spans 14 amino acids. V was pared by 4 bases and J by 0 bases, with 0 bases of the junction left unmatched. Germline CDR1 MGHRA, CDR2 YSYEKL. The CDR3 loop reads CASSRTSSYNEQFF. Here the CDR3 DNA reads TGCGCCAGCAGCCGGACTAGCTCCTACAATGAGCAGTTCTTC.

The V call is TRBV3-1 (or the pseudogene TRBV3-2), the J call TRBJ2-1, with D tentatively TRBD2 (6 bases). In germline, CDR1 is LGHDT, CDR2 YNNKEL (reference sequence). The CDR3 totals 17 residues. The V end was cut by 4 bases, the J end by 6 bases, with 22 bases between. The chain's CDR3 is CASSPGGYTARRNEQFF. CDR3 sequence (DNA): TGTGCCAGCAGCCCAGGAGGGTACACCGCCCGGCGCAATGAGCAGTTCTTC.

The chain couples TRBV28 to TRBJ1-3; D remains unclear. The CDR3 is 14 amino acids. Germline V gene sequence: CDR1 MDHEN, CDR2 SYDVKM. V was pared by 6 bases and J by 4 bases, with 13 bases between. CDR3 in DNA: TGTGCCAGCAGGCCGCCCGCTAGCGGAAACACCATATATTTT. This gives the protein CASRPPASGNTIYF.

The CDR3 DNA reads TGTGCCACCAGTGACTCCGGGACAGGGGGAAGGAAAGGGCCCCAGCATTTT. It translates to CATSDSGTGGRKGPQHF. The genes are TRBV24-1 and TRBJ1-5; TRBD1 matches 11 bases. The CDR3 runs to 17 residues. The J segment lost 9 bases and the V segment lost 4 bases, leaving 13 bases of the junction unmatched. Germline lookup yields CDR1 KGHDR and CDR2 SFDVKD.

This chain uses TRBV24-1 with TRBJ2-2; D not certain. The CDR3 runs 14 residues. Trimming cost V 2 bases and J 2 bases, with 5 bases left between them. The germline V gene encodes CDR1 KGHDR and CDR2 SFDVKD. The CDR3 loop reads CATSDWSNTGELFF. Written as DNA, the CDR3 is TGTGCCACCAGTGATTGGAGTAACACCGGGGAGCTGTTTTTT.

The chain has TRBV5-1 and TRBJ2-7, with 8 bases fitting TRBD1. The trim removed 4 bases at V and 6 bases at J, leaving 12 bases unmatched. The CDR3 spans 15 residues. Germline V gene data show CDR1 as SGHRS and CDR2 as YFSETQ. Here the CDR3 DNA reads TGCGCCAGCAGCCTACTTATGACAGGGGCAGGCGAGCAGTACTTC. It yields the protein CASSLLMTGAGEQYF.

A few counts support this clone. The rearrangement joins TRBV5-1 to TRBJ2-3, with a weak D call TRBD1 (5 bases). Trimming took 0 bases from V and 1 from J, leaving 9 bases between them. Germline values: CDR1 SGHRS, CDR2 YFSETQ. The CDR3 is 15 residues long. CDR3 protein: CASSLGDSRTDTQYF. The CDR3 DNA sequence: TGCGCCAGCAGCTTGGGCGACAGTCGCACAGATACGCAGTATTTT.

The chain employs TRBV15 and TRBJ2-7; D unclear. The V end was cut by 0 bases, the J end by 8 bases, with 14 bases between. CDR1 and CDR2 (germline): LNHNV, YYDKDF (reference sequence). The CDR3 consists of 14 residues. The CDR3 sequence: CATSRDEGDLKQYV. In DNA, the CDR3 is TGTGCCACCAGCAGAGATGAAGGAGACCTGAAGCAGTACGTC.

The chain has TRBV5-4 and TRBJ2-7; 9 bases are shared with TRBD1. The CDR3 contains 16 residues. The germline V gene has CDR1 SGHNT and CDR2 YYREEE (reference sequence). Losses at the gene ends were 5 bases for V and 4 bases for J; bases not matched to a gene: 13. The CDR3 DNA reads as TGTGCCAGCAGGAGGATACCGGGACAGGGCCAATACGAGCAGTACTTC. Protein: CASRRIPGQGQYEQYF.

The rearrangement uses TRBV7-9 and TRBJ2-5; 10 bases line up with TRBD1. This CDR3 has 15 amino acids. With V trimmed by 5 bases and J by 1 base, 4 bases remained unmatched. Germline CDR1 and CDR2: SEHNR and FQNEAQ (reference sequence). CDR3 residues: CASSRTGGFQETQYF. The CDR3 DNA follows: TGTGCCAGCAGCCGGACAGGGGGTTTCCAAGAGACCCAGTACTTC.

V is TRBV20-1 and J is TRBJ2-3; D unresolved. The CDR3 runs 10 residues. V lost 4 bases and J 6 bases, leaving 5 bases between the germline ends. The germline CDR1 and CDR2 sequences are DFQATT and SNEGSKA (reference sequence). CDR3 coding DNA: TGCAGTGCTACCTTCGATACGCAGTATTTT. Amino acid sequence: CSATFDTQYF.

The V and J genes are TRBV27 and TRBJ1-5, with D perhaps matching TRBD1 (6 bases). Germline loops: CDR1 MNHEY, CDR2 SMNVEV (reference sequence). This CDR3 has 16 amino acids. Trimming pared 2 bases from V and 5 bases from J, leaving 16 bases between. The CDR3: CASSLTGTRSDQPQHF. For the CDR3, the DNA is TGTGCCAGCAGTTTAACAGGGACAAGAAGCGATCAGCCCCAGCATTTT.

The chain has TRBV6-2 or TRBV6-3 and TRBJ1-5; D not certain. Germline CDR1 is MNHEY and CDR2 is SVGEGT. This CDR3 spans 14 amino acids. V was shortened by 3 bases and J by 4 bases, with 10 bases between the two germline ends. CDR3: CASSYAVSNQPQHF. CDR3 DNA sequence: TGTGCCAGCAGTTATGCGGTGAGTAATCAGCCCCAGCATTTT.

The chain combines TRBV10-3 with TRBJ2-2; 9 nucleotides agree with TRBD1. V shed 6 bases, J shed 3 bases, and the junction held 2 bases outside the gene matches. Germline loops: CDR1 ENHRY, CDR2 SYGVKD. This CDR3 contains 14 residues. The CDR3 coding sequence is TGTGCCATCAGGAGGACAGGGGACACCGGGGAGCTGTTTTTT. Translation: CAIRRTGDTGELFF.

V is TRBV19 and J is TRBJ1-5; 11 bases align to TRBD1. Germline values: CDR1 LNHDA, CDR2 SQIVND (reference sequence). The CDR3 has 18 residues. The trim removed 1 base at V and 5 bases at J, leaving 10 bases unmatched. The CDR3 spells CASSIGKRTGGRDQPQHF. In DNA form, the CDR3 reads TGTGCCAGTAGTATAGGAAAGAGGACAGGGGGCCGCGATCAGCCCCAGCATTTT.

The DNA for the CDR3 is TGTGCCAGCAGTTCCCGTTGGGACAGGGTGACAGATACGCAGTATTTT. This codes for CASSSRWDRVTDTQYF. The chain is built from TRBV25-1 and TRBJ2-3, with 9 nucleotides matching TRBD1. V lost 5 bases, J lost 3 bases, and 9 bases stayed unmatched. The CDR3 consists of 16 residues. Germline values: CDR1 MGHDK, CDR2 SYGVNS.

This clone appeared once. The chain links TRBV4-2 to TRBJ2-5; 9 bases are shared with TRBD1. Germline V gene sequence: CDR1 LGHNA, CDR2 YNFKEQ. The CDR3 has 16 amino acids. Trimming removed 1 base from V and 2 bases from J; junction bases left unmatched: 5. In DNA form, the CDR3 reads TGTGCCAGCAGCCAAGGGGACAGGGTGGGTCAAGAGACCCAGTACTTC. Amino acid sequence: CASSQGDRVGQETQYF.